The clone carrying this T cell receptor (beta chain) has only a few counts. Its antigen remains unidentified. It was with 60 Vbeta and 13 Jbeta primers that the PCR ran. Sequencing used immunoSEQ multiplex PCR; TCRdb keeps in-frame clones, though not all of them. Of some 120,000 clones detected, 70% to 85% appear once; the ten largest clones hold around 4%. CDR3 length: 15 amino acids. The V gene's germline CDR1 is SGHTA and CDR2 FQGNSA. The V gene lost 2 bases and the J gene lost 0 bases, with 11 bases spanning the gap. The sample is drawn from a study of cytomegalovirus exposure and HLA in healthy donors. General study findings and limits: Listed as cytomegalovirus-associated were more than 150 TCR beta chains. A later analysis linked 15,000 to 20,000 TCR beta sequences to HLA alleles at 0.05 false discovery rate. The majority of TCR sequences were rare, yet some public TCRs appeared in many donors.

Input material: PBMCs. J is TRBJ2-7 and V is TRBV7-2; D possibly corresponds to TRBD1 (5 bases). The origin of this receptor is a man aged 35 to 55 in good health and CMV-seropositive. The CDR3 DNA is TGTGCCAGCAGCTTAAGTGGGGCGAGCTCCTACGAGCAGTACTTC. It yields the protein CASSLSGASSYEQYF. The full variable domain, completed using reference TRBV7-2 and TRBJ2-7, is GAGVSQSPSNKVTEKGKDVELRCDPISGHTALYWYRQSLGQGLEFLIYFQGNSAPDKSGLPSDRFSAERTGGSVSTLTIQRTQQEDSAVYLCASSLSGASSYEQYFGPGTRLTVT.